This T cell receptor (beta chain) came from a study of blood T cells in healthy people across ages. Study-wide results and limits: Unsorted PBMCs blocked a conclusive comparison of naive and antigen-experienced cells. Diversity estimated from one million T cells was considered an underestimate.

Together with a sample-barcoded 5' primer, a J-beta primer mix was included in a second PCR lasting about 6 to 11 cycles. Unique molecular identifiers of 12 random nucleotides labeled each cDNA. TCRdb used MiXCR to reprocess the 5' RACE reads, holding one entry per CDR3 protein. The sample lists over 1,200,000 distinct CDR3 sequences, approximately 59% occurring once. This clonotype was seen a handful of times. Its antigen is not identified. The CDR3 length is 15 residues. Trimming cost V 1 base and J 1 base, with 9 bases left between them. Germline values: CDR1 LGHNA, CDR2 YNFKEQ. The gene calls are TRBV4-2 and TRBJ2-3; D gene ambiguous. The clonotype comes from a man in his late teens or twenties in good health. The source material was blood. The CDR3 protein is CASSQVATRTDTQYF. CDR3 sequence (DNA): TGTGCCAGCAGCCAAGTGGCCACACGCACAGATACGCAGTATTTT.